The 6 T cell receptor beta chains below all came from one sample that was sequenced in a study of CD8+ T cells in alopecia areata. It was cDNA, reverse transcribed from extracted RNA, that served as the sequencing template. The repertoire was sequenced with immunoSEQ multiplex PCR; TCRdb's copy has only in-frame clones and lacks some. The profile shows roughly 59,000 clones, around 49% of them singletons. Sequenced here: CD8+ T cells sorted from blood, sampled at week 0. These receptors were collected from a human donor with alopecia areata.

The chain links TRBV19 to TRBJ2-2, with D uncertain. Between the trimmed V and J ends, which lost 4 bases and 0 bases, there was a span of 6 bases. CDR3 size: 14 residues. Germline V gene data show CDR1 as LNHDA and CDR2 as SQIVND (reference sequence). Here the CDR3 DNA reads TGTGCCAGTAGTACCGACCCGAACACCGGGGAGCTGTTTTTT. Its protein product is CASSTDPNTGELFF.

The chain employs TRBV13 and TRBJ1-1, with D hard to call. Germline CDR1 is PRHDT and CDR2 is FYEKMQ (reference sequence). The CDR3 is made up of 17 amino acids. The germline V and J ends were trimmed by 5 bases and 11 bases, with 30 bases remaining between them. The CDR3 DNA reads TGTGCCAGCAGCGCCCGAGCCGAGGACGCGGGCGGCTTGAAGGCTTTCTTT. Its protein product is CASSARAEDAGGLKAFF. The full variable domain, in which reference TRBV13 and TRBJ1-1 provide the parts outside the CDR3, is AAGVIQSPRHLIKEKRETATLKCYPIPRHDTVYWYQQGPGQDPQFLISFYEKMQSDKGSIPDRFSAQQFSDYHSELNMSSLELGDSALYFCASSARAEDAGGLKAFFGQGTRLTVV.

The rearrangement links TRBV5-6 to TRBJ2-1, with D perhaps given as TRBD1 or TRBD2 (5 bases each). Germline-derived CDR1 and CDR2 are SGHDT and YYEEEE. The CDR3 is made up of 15 amino acids. The V end lost 4 bases, the J end lost 5 bases, and 16 bases lay between the germline ends. The CDR3 bases are TGTGCCAGCAGCCCCCGAGAAGAGGGACACAATGAGCAGTTCTTC. Protein sequence: CASSPREEGHNEQFF.

The genes are TRBV28 and TRBJ2-3; perhaps TRBD2 as D (5 bases). Germline CDR1 and CDR2: MDHEN and SYDVKM. The CDR3 consists of 14 residues. Trimming removed 3 bases at V and 4 bases at J, with 11 bases between. The DNA for the CDR3 is TGTGCCAGCAGTTTCGGCCTAGCATCAGATACGCAGTATTTT. Protein: CASSFGLASDTQYF.

CDR3 region: CASKRQGRLNEQFF. Written as DNA, the CDR3 is TGTGCCAGCAAAAGACAGGGCCGCCTCAATGAGCAGTTCTTC. V usage is TRBV7-9 and J usage is TRBJ2-1; 7 bases map to TRBD1. The length of the CDR3 is 14 residues. Germline CDR1 is SEHNR and CDR2 is FQNEAQ (reference sequence). The ends lost 7 bases at V and 6 bases at J; junction bases unmatched: 9.

The CDR3 DNA is TGTGCCAGCACCGGATCCCCCCCCGGGAGGCAGTATTTT. Amino acid sequence: CASTGSPPGRQYF. The rearrangement links TRBV7-9 to TRBJ2-3, with D maybe TRBD2 (6 bases). Germline assignment: CDR1 SEHNR and CDR2 FQNEAQ (reference sequence). This CDR3 has 13 residues. Trimming cost V 7 bases and J 11 bases, with 19 bases left between them.